This T cell receptor beta chain appears in the sequencing data of a study of blood T cell repertoires in COVID-19. Study in general: Sites in the United States, Italy and Spain provided acute and convalescent COVID-19 samples. In each case, the material was cDNA or gDNA derived from T cells, B-cell-depleted T cells, or PBMCs.

The count of this clone is one. Produced via immunoSEQ multiplex PCR; TCRdb's table is partial and in-frame only. The top ten clones hold about 3% of a sample with about 270,000 clones, about 91% of them seen once. This CDR3 contains 13 residues. Germline values: CDR1 LNHDA, CDR2 SQIVND (reference sequence). Trimming removed 5 bases from V and 0 bases from J, with 8 bases in between. The sample was PBMCs or T cells enriched from blood (not recorded which). The receptor was isolated from a man aged 40-49 years who had been exposed to COVID-19. The V gene is TRBV19, the J gene TRBJ2-7, with TRBD1 as a possible D gene (5 bases). CDR3 residues: CASSLDNSYEQYF. The CDR3 DNA follows: TGTGCCAGTAGTTTGGACAACTCCTACGAGCAGTACTTC.